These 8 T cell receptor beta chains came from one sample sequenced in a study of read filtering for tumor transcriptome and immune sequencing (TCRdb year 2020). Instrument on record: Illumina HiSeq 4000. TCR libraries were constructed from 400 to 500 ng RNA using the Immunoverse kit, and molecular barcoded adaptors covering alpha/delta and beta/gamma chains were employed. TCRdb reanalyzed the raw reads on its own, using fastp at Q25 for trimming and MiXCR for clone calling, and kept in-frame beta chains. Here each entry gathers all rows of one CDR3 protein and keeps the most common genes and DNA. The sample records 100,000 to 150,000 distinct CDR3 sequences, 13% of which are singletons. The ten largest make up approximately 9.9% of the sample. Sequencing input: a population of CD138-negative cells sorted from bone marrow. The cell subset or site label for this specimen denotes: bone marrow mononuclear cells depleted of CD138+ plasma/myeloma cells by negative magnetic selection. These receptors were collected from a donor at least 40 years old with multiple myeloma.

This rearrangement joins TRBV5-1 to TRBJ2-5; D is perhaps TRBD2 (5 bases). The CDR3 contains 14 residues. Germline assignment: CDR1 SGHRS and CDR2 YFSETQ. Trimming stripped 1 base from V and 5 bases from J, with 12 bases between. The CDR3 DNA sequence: TGCGCCAGCAGCTTGTCATTACTAGAGGAGACCCAGTACTTC. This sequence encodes CASSLSLLEETQYF.

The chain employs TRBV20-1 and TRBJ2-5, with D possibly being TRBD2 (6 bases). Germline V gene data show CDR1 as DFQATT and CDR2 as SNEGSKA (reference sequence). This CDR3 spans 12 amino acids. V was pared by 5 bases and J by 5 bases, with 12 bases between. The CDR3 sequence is CSALAAFETQYF. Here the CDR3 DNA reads TGCAGTGCTTTAGCGGCTTTTGAGACCCAGTACTTC.

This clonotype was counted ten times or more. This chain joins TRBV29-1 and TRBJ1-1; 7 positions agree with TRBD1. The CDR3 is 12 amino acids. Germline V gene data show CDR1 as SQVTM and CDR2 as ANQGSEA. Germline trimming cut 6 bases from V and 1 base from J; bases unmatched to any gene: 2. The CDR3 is CSVYRGNTEAFF. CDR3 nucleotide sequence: TGCAGCGTCTACAGGGGGAACACTGAAGCTTTCTTT.

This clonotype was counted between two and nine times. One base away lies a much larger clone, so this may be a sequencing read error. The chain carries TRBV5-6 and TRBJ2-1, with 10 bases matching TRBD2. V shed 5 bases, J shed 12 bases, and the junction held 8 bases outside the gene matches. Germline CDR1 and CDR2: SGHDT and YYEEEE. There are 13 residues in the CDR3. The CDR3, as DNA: TGTGCCAGCAGTTTAGCGGGAGGTCATGGGCAGTTCTTC. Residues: CASSLAGGHGQFF. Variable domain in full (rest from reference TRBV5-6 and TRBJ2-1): DAGVTQSPTHLIKTRGQQVTLRCSPKSGHDTVSWYQQALGQGPQFIFQYYEEEERQRGNFPDRFSGHQFPNYSSELNVNALLLGDSALYLCASSLAGGHGQFFGPGTRLTVL.

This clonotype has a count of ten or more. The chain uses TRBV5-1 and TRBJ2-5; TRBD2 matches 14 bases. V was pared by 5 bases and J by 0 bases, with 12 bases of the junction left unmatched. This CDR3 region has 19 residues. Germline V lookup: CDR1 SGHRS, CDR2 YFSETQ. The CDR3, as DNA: TGCGCCAGCAGGGCGAGGGGACTAGCGGGGGCCACCTACCAAGAGACCCAGTACTTC. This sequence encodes CASRARGLAGATYQETQYF.

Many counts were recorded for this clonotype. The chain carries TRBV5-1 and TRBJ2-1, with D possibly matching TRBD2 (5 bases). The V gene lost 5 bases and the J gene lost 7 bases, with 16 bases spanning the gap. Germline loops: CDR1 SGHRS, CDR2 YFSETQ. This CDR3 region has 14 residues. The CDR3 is CASSSLEGYNEQFF. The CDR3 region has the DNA TGCGCCAGCAGTAGTCTAGAGGGATATAATGAGCAGTTCTTC. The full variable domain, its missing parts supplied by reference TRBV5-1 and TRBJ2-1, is KAGVTQTPRYLIKTRGQQVTLSCSPISGHRSVSWYQQTPGQGLQFLFEYFSETQRNKGNFPGRFSGRQFSNSRSEMNVSTLELGDSALYLCASSSLEGYNEQFFGPGTRLTVL.

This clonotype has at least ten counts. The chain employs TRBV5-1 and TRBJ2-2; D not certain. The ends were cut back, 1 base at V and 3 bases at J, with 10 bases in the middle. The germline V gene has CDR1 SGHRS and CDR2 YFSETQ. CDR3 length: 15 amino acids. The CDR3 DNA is TGCGCCAGCAGCTTGATCGGGTCGGACACCGGGGAGCTGTTTTTT. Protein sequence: CASSLIGSDTGELFF. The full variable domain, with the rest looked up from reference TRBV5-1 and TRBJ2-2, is KAGVTQTPRYLIKTRGQQVTLSCSPISGHRSVSWYQQTPGQGLQFLFEYFSETQRNKGNFPGRFSGRQFSNSRSEMNVSTLELGDSALYLCASSLIGSDTGELFFGEGSRLTVL.

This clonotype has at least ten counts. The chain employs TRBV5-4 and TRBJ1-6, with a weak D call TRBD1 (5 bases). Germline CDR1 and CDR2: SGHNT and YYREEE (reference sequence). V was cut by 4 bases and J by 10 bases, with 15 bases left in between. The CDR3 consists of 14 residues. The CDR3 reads CASSREGVESPLHF. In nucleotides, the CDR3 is TGTGCCAGCAGCCGAGAAGGGGTGGAGTCACCCCTCCACTTT.